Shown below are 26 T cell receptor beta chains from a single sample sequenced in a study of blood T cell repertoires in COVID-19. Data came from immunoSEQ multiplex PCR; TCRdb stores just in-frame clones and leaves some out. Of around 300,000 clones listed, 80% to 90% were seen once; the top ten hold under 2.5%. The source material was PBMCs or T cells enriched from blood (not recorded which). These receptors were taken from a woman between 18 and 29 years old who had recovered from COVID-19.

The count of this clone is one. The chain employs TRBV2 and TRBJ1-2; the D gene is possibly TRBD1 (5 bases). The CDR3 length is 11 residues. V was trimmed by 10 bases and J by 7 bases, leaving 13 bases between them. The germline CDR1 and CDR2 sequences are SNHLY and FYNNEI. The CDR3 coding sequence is TGTGCCAACCGGGCTGGGGCTGGCTACACCTTC. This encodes CANRAGAGYTF.

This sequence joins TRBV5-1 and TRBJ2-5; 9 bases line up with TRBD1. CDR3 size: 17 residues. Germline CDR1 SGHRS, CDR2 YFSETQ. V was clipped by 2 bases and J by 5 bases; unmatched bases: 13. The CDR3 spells CASSLQGADLFSETQYF. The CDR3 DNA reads TGCGCCAGCAGCTTACAGGGGGCAGATTTGTTCTCGGAGACCCAGTACTTC.

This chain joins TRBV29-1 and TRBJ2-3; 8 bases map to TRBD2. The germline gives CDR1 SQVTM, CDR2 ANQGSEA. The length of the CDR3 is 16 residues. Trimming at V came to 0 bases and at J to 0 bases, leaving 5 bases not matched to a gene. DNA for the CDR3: TGCAGCGTTGAAGACAGGGGCGGGGGGAGCACAGATACGCAGTATTTT. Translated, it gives CSVEDRGGGSTDTQYF.

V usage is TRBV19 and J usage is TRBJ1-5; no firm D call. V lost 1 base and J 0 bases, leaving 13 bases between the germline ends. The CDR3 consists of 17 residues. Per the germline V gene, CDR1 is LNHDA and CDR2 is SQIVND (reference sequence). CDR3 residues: CASSIGAGVYSNQPQHF. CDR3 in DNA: TGTGCCAGTAGTATAGGGGCAGGCGTTTATAGCAATCAGCCCCAGCATTTT.

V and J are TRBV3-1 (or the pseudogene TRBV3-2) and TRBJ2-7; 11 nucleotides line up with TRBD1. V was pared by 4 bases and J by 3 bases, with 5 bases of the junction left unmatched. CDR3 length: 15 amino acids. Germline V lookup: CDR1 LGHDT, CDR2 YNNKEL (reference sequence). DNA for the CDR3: TGTGCCAGCAGCCCCCGGGACAGGGGGTTCTACGAGCAGTACTTC. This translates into CASSPRDRGFYEQYF.

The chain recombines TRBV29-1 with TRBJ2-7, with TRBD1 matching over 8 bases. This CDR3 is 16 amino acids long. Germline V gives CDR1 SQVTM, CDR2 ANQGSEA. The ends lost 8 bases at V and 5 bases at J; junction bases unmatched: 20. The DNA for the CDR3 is TGCAGCCCCTACCGAGGAACGGGACAGGAGGTCGACGAGCAGTACTTC. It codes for CSPYRGTGQEVDEQYF.

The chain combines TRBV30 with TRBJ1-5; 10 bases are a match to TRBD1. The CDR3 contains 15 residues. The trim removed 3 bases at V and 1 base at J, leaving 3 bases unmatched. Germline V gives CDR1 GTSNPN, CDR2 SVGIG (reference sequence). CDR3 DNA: TGTGCCTGGAGGACAGGGGGCTGGAGCAATCAGCCCCAGCATTTT. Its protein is CAWRTGGWSNQPQHF.

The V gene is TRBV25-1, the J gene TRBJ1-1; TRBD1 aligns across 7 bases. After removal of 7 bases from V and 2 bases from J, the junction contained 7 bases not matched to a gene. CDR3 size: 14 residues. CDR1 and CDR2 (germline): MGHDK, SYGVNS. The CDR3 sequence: CASMSGGLNTEAFF. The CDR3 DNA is TGTGCCAGCATGTCAGGGGGGTTAAACACTGAAGCTTTCTTT. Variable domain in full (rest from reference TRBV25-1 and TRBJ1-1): EADIYQTPRYLVIGTGKKITLECSQTMGHDKMYWYQQDPGMELHLIHYSYGVNSTEKGDLSSESTVSRIRTEHFPLTLESARPSHTSQYLCASMSGGLNTEAFFGQGTRLTVV.

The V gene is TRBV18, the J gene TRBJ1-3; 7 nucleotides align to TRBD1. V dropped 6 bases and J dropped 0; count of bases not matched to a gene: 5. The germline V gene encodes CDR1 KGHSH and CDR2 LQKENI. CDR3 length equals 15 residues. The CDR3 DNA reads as TGTGCCAGCTCCCTCGACAGGGACTCTGGAAACACCATATATTTT. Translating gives CASSLDRDSGNTIYF.

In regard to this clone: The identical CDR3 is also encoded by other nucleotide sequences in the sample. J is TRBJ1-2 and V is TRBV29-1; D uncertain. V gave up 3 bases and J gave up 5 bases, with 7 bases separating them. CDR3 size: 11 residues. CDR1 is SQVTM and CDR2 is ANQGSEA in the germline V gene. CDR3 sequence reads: CSVDAGYGYTF. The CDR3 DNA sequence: TGCAGCGTTGATGCCGGGTATGGCTACACCTTC.

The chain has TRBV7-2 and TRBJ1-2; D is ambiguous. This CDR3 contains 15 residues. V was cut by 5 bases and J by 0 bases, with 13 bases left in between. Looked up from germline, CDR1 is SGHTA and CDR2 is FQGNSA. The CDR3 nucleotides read TGTGCCAGCAGCCAACCTTTTTTAGCTAACTATGGCTACACCTTC. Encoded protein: CASSQPFLANYGYTF.

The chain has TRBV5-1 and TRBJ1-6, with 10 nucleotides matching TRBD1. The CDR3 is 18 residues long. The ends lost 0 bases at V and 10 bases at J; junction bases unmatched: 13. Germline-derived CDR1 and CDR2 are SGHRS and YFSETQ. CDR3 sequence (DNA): TGCGCCAGCAGCTTGGAACGTCCCGGGACAGGGGCGAGATCACCCCTCCACTTT. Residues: CASSLERPGTGARSPLHF.

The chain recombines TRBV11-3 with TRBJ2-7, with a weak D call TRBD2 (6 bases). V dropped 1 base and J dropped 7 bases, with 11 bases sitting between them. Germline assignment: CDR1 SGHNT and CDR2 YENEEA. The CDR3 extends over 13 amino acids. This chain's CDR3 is CASSLAGATEQYF. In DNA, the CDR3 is TGTGCCAGCAGCTTAGCGGGAGCTACTGAGCAGTACTTC.

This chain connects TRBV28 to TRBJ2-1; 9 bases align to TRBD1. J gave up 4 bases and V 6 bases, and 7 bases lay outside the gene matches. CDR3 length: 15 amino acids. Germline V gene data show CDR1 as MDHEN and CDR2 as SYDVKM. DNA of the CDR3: TGTGCCAGCAGGGCGGGACAGGGAGGATACAATGAGCAGTTCTTC. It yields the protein CASRAGQGGYNEQFF.

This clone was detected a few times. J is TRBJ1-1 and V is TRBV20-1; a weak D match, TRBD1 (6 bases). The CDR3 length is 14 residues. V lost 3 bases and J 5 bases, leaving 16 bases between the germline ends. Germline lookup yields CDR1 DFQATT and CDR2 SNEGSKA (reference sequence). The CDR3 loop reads CSASGTNRGTEAFF. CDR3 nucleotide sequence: TGCAGTGCTAGTGGGACAAATCGAGGTACTGAAGCTTTCTTT.

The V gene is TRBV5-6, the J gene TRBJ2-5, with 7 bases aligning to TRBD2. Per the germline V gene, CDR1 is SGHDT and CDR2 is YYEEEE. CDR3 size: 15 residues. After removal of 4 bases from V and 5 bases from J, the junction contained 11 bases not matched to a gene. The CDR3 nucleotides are TGTGCCAGCAGCACTTGGGGGGGTGTCATGGAGACCCAGTACTTC. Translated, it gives CASSTWGGVMETQYF.

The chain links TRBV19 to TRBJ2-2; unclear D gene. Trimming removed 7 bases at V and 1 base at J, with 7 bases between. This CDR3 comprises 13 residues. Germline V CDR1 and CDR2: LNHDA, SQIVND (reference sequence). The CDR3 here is CASIDWNTGELFF. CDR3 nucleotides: TGTGCCAGTATTGACTGGAACACCGGGGAGCTGTTTTTT.

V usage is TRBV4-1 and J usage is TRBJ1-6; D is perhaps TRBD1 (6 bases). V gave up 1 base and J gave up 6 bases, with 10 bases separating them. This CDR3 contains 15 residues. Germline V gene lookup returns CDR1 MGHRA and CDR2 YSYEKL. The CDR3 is CASSQVRGGNSPLHF. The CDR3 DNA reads TGCGCCAGCAGCCAAGTCCGAGGGGGTAATTCACCCCTCCACTTT.

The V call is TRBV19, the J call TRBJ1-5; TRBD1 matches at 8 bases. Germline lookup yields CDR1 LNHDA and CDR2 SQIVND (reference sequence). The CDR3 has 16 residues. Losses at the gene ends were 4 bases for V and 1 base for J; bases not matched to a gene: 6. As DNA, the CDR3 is TGTGCCAGTAGTACCTACTCAGGGGGCAGCAATCAGCCCCAGCATTTT. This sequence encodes CASSTYSGGSNQPQHF.

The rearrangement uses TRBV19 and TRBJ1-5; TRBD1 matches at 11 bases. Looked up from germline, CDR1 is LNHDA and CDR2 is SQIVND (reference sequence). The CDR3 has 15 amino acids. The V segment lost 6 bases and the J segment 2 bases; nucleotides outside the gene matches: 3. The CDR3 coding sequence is TGTGCCAGTAGCAGGGACAGGGGGGGCAATCAGCCCCAGCATTTT. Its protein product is CASSRDRGGNQPQHF.

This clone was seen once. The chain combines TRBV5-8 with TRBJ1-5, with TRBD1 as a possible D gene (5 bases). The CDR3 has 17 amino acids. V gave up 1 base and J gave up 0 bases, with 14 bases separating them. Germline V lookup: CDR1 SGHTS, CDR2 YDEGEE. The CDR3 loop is CASSLNGARNSNQPQHF. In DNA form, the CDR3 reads TGTGCCAGCAGCTTGAATGGGGCCAGGAATAGCAATCAGCCCCAGCATTTT.

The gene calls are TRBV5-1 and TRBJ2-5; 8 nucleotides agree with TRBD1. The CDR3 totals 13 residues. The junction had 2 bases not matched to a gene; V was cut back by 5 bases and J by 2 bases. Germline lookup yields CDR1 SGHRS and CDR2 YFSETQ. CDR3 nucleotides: TGCGCCAGCAGACAGGGGGGACAAGAGACCCAGTACTTC. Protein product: CASRQGGQETQYF.

This chain's CDR3 is CASSQFRGLSRTEAFF. The CDR3 nucleotides are TGTGCCAGCAGCCAGTTCAGGGGGCTGAGTAGGACTGAAGCTTTCTTT. The chain uses TRBV3-1 (or the pseudogene TRBV3-2) and TRBJ1-1; 8 bases are shared with TRBD1. This CDR3 is 16 amino acids long. Unmatched junction bases numbered 11, after V lost 3 bases and J lost 5 bases. Germline values: CDR1 LGHDT, CDR2 YNNKEL (reference sequence).

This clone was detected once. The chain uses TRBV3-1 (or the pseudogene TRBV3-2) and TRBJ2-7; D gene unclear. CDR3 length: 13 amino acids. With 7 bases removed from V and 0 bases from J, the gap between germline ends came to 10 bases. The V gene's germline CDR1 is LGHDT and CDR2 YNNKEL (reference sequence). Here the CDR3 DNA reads TGTGCCAGCACCCCGGGTGGCTCCTACGAGCAGTACTTC. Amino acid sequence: CASTPGGSYEQYF.

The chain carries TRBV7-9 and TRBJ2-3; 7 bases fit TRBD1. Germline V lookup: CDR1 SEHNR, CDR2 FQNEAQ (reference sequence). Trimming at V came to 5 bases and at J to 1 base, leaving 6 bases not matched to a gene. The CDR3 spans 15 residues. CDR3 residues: CASSHTGQGTDTQYF. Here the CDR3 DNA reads TGTGCCAGCAGCCATACCGGACAGGGCACAGATACGCAGTATTTT.

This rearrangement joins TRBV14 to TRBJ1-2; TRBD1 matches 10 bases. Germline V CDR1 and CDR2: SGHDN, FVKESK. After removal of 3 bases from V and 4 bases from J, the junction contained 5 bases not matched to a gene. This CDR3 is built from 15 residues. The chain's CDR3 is CASSQVRTGGYGYTF. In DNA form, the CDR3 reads TGTGCCAGCAGCCAGGTCAGGACAGGGGGCTATGGCTACACCTTC.